The 7 T cell receptor beta chains in this list originate from one sample, sequenced in a study of blood T cell repertoires in COVID-19. The table came from immunoSEQ multiplex PCR; TCRdb's copy has only in-frame clones and leaves some out. The sample includes 130,000 or so clones, around 89% of them seen just once. Sequences were obtained from peripheral blood. These receptors were collected from a man in his sixties with COVID-19, enrolled during active disease.

The chain is built from TRBV10-1 and TRBJ1-2; 7 nucleotides align to TRBD1. This CDR3 region has 15 residues. The germline V gene encodes CDR1 WNHNN and CDR2 SYGVQD (reference sequence). Trimming at V came to 4 bases and at J to 6 bases, leaving 11 bases not matched to a gene. The CDR3 coding sequence is TGCGCCAGCAGTGCCCAACCAGGGGGTCAGGATGGCTACACCTTC. The encoded protein is CASSAQPGGQDGYTF.

The chain has TRBV7-8 and TRBJ1-1, with D uncertain. The CDR3 loop spans 14 amino acids. The germline V gene has CDR1 SGHVS and CDR2 FQNEAQ. The V end was cut by 5 bases, the J end by 3 bases, with 13 bases between. In DNA, the CDR3 is TGTGCCAGCAGCGACCAAAGCGGGGACACTGAAGCTTTCTTT. It is translated as CASSDQSGDTEAFF.

The rearrangement links TRBV29-1 to TRBJ1-1; D may be TRBD1 (5 bases). The germline V and J ends were trimmed by 7 bases and 1 base, with 16 bases remaining between them. This CDR3 comprises 14 residues. Per germline, CDR1 SQVTM and CDR2 ANQGSEA. The CDR3 DNA reads as TGCAGCGCCGAAGGGGTGGCCCGGAACACTGAAGCTTTCTTT. Translating it yields CSAEGVARNTEAFF.

The rearrangement links TRBV30 to TRBJ2-7; possible D gene TRBD1, 5 bases. Germline CDR1 reads GTSNPN; CDR2 reads SVGIG (reference sequence). The germline V and J ends were trimmed by 3 bases and 3 bases, with 6 bases remaining between them. This CDR3 spans 11 amino acids. The CDR3 bases are TGTGCCTGGAGGACAGTCTACGAGCAGTACTTC. This translates into CAWRTVYEQYF.

The CDR3, as DNA: TGTGCCAGCAGTCCCTCGCCCAGCGAGCAGTACTTC. Translated: CASSPSPSEQYF. This rearrangement joins TRBV6-5 to TRBJ2-7; D gene uncertain. The V and J ends lost 5 bases and 6 bases respectively, with 11 bases between them. The CDR3 loop spans 12 amino acids. Germline assignment: CDR1 MNHEY and CDR2 SVGAGI.

The chain links TRBV3-1 (or the pseudogene TRBV3-2) to TRBJ1-3; 9 bases map to TRBD1. The germline gives CDR1 LGHDT, CDR2 YNNKEL (reference sequence). This CDR3 is built from 18 residues. Unmatched junction bases numbered 7, after V lost 1 base and J lost 0 bases. Here the CDR3 DNA reads TGTGCCAGCAGCCAAGCGACAGGGGGTATGCACTCTGGAAACACCATATATTTT. As protein: CASSQATGGMHSGNTIYF.

The CDR3 reads CASSVGTVLEAFF. The CDR3 coding sequence is TGTGCCAGCAGTGTCGGGACAGTCCTTGAAGCTTTCTTT. The chain combines TRBV5-4 with TRBJ1-1, with 7 bases lining up with TRBD1. J gave up 7 bases and V 5 bases, and 8 bases lay outside the gene matches. This CDR3 is built from 13 residues. Germline V gene sequence: CDR1 SGHNT, CDR2 YYREEE (reference sequence). Based on the CDR3 plus reference TRBV5-4 and TRBJ1-1, the full variable domain is ETGVTQSPTHLIKTRGQQVTLRCSSQSGHNTVSWYQQALGQGPQFIFQYYREEENGRGNFPPRFSGLQFPNYSSELNVNALELDDSALYLCASSVGTVLEAFFGQGTRLTVV.